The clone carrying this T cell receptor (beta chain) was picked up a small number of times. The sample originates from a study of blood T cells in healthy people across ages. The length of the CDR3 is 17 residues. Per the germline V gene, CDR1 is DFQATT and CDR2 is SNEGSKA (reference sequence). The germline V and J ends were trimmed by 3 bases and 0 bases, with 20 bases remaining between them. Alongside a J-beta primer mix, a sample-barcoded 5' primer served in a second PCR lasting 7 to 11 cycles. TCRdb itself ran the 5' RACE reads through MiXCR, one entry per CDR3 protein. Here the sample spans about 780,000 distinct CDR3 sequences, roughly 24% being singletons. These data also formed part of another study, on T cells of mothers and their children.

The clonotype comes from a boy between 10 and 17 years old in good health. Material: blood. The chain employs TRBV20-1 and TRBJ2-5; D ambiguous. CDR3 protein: CSARTYRSGTHQETQYF. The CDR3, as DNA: TGCAGTGCTAGGACCTATCGCTCCGGCACCCACCAAGAGACCCAGTACTTC.